This entry concerns a single T cell receptor beta chain. The antigen is undetermined. Some clones are missing from TCRdb's copy, which holds only in-frame ones; the method was immunoSEQ multiplex PCR. The table records 150,000 to 200,000 clones, approximately 93% of them present only once. CDR3 length equals 15 residues. Germline-derived CDR1 and CDR2 are MNHEY and SMNVEV (reference sequence). The V end lost 2 bases, the J end lost 0 bases, and 8 bases lay between the germline ends. This sample was taken from a study of T cell responses to AZD1222 COVID-19 vaccine. General observations from the study: Across the whole spike, CD4 TCRs peaked at regions 160-218 and 743-854. Reportedly, nearly half of unique spike TCRs recognized epitopes outside B.1.351/B.1.1.7 mutations.

Sequences were derived from peripheral blood, sampled 28 days after the second AZD1222 dose. The TCR comes from an adult who received the AZD1222 COVID-19 vaccine. The V call is TRBV27, the J call TRBJ1-3, with D hard to call. The CDR3 sequence: CASSLIGGSGNTIYF. CDR3 in DNA: TGTGCCAGCAGTTTAATAGGCGGCTCTGGAAACACCATATATTTT.